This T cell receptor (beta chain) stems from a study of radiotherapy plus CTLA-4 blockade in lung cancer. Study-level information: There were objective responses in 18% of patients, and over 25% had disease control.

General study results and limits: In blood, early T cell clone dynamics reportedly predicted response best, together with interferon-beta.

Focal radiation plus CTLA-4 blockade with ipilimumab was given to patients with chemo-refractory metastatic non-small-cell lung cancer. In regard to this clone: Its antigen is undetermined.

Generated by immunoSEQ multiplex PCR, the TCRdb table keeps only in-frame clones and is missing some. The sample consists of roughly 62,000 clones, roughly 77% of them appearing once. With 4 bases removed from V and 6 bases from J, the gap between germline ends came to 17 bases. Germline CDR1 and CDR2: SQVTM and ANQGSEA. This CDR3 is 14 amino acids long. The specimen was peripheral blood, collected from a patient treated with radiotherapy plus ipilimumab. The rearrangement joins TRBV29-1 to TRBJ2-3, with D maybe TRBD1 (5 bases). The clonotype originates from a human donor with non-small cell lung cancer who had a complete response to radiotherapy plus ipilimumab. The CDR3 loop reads CSVGGSGSRDTQYF. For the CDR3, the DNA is TGCAGCGTTGGTGGGTCAGGGTCCCGCGATACGCAGTATTTT.